This TCR beta chain was sequenced during a study of shared clonotypes between healthy human individuals (dated by TCRdb to about 2020). Context from the whole study: A few men and a couple of women, aged 18 to 49 years, made up the cohort. For each donor, CD4 naive and CD4 memory were each run on three plates, CD8 naive on two plates, and CD8 memory on one plate. Blood TCR repertoires of roughly five healthy adults were deeply sequenced to estimate repertoire size and the extent of clonotype sharing between individuals. Different laboratories and diverse techniques were used to prepare libraries and sequence TCR repertoires, to increase sequencing depth and limit assay-specific biases. Each donor's leukapheresis produced roughly between roughly 0.9 and 9 billion PBMCs. Here is what the overall study found, with its caveats: When a few donors were compared, the shared fraction of clonotypes was about 5% for naive CD4, 3.5% for naive CD8, more than 2% for memory CD4, and 0.4% for memory CD8. Incomplete sequencing was indicated by rarefaction of sorted-subset datasets, despite the large sequencing depth. Naive subsets generally had larger estimated clonotype richness than memory subsets. Sampling was restricted to blood, and TCR repertoires in tissue are likely to differ from TCR repertoires in blood. Compared with non-shared clonotypes, clonotypes shared by all four sorted-subset donors had higher generation probabilities. The genetic and exposure-history diversity represented was limited by the small number of donors. Pairwise subsampling indicated that sequencing depth was expected to affect the degree of clonotype sharing among donors.

The CDR3 covers 16 residues, taking in both the cysteine and the phenylalanine. Only the CDR3 DNA is retained, 48 bases long and in frame from the first base. As encoded in the germline V gene, CDR1 is SGHRS while CDR2 is YFSETQ. V drops 0 bases and J drops 1 base, leaving 11 bases in between. Comments on this clone: The antigen it recognizes is unknown. Base qualities are not at hand, and no much larger clone is one base apart.

TCR CDR3 regions were amplified from genomic DNA by multiplex PCR using the deep immunoSEQ assay. Extracted genomic DNA from each cell subset was spread evenly across all wells of several immunoSEQ 96-well plates, with each plate serving as a replicate. For sorted subsets, roughly 200 ng of genomic DNA, equivalent to about 30,000 T cell genomes, went into each replicate PCR. Purified libraries were measured with a Qubit 3.0 fluorometer, size-checked on a Bioanalyzer 2100, and measured again with the KAPA Library Quantification kit. Each immunoSEQ 96-well plate was sequenced on its own single-read 150-cycle Illumina NextSeq 550 flow cell. The authors' pipeline ran thus. Because only junctional sequences without quality scores were contained in the immunoSEQ output, filtering matching that applied to full-length reads could not be performed. To assign V/J genes and CDR3, sequences were annotated using PyIR, a Python wrapper for IgBLAST v1.9, with IMGT germline references. Reads with weak V/J assignments (E-value above 1e-6), missing CDR3, stop codons, out-of-frame junctions, or ambiguous translated residues were removed. V3J clonotypes were defined as sequences sharing an identical inferred V gene, J gene, and CDR3 amino acid sequence. Percentage overlap between repertoires was calculated by dividing the number of shared unique clonotypes by the size of the smaller repertoire. Three approaches were used to assess repertoire richness: RTK rarefaction, the Chao1 estimator, and Recon v2.1 estimates of unobserved clonotypes. For all TCRbeta clonotypes obtained by the gDNA method from a handful of donors, generation probabilities were computed with OLGA. Not all clones reach the TCRdb copy of this immuneACCESS table, which keeps in-frame sequences only. Checked studies attribute under half of the gap to unresolved V genes and leave the rest unexplained. D and trimming were read from the DNA, whereas the V and J calls and clone size are those reported in that table. This sample has about 870,000 clones in its table, and roughly 92% of those were observed once. Jointly, the top ten make up less than 25% of the sample.

For the CD8 naive samples, CD45RO-negative cells were positively selected for CCR7, yielding a CD45RA+CCR7+ population from which TemRA cells were excluded. Donors were healthy HIV-negative adults with no recently reported acute infections or vaccinations. All donors were Caucasian adults living in Nashville, Tennessee, USA. Blood was obtained by leukapheresis, after which PBMCs were separated by Ficoll-Histopaque density gradient centrifugation and cryopreserved in liquid nitrogen vapor phase. Analytical flow cytometry was used to check the purity and quantity of every magnetically sorted T cell population. Each sorted fraction had its genomic DNA isolated and then quantified by UV absorbance on a Nanodrop 2000c.

The sequence came from a young man in good health. The material sequenced was naive CD8+ T cells sorted from blood. According to the study, the label for this sample's cell subset or site signals: CD45RA+CCR7+. The rearranged chain carries TRBV5-1 and TRBJ2-1; matching of 6 bases hints at TRBD2 as the D gene. The DNA sequence is given as TGCGCCAGCAGCTTGGGTGGGGAGGTTTCCTACAATGAGCAGTTCTTC. Its protein reads: CASSLGGEVSYNEQFF.